This T cell receptor beta chain came from a study of CD8+ T cells in alopecia areata. Study-wide results and caveats: Possibly as an HLA-related effect, TCR sharing across patients appeared less clear than in mice.

Reverse transcription of extracted RNA yielded cDNA, which provided the sequencing template. Sequencing was performed with immunoSEQ multiplex PCR; in TCRdb, only in-frame clones are kept and a portion is missing. Here the sample spans 180,000 or so clones, approximately 50% being singletons. Treatment denoted: oral pan-JAK inhibitor, 5-10 mg twice daily. To note about this clone: What it binds is not known.

Germline values: CDR1 MNHEY, CDR2 SVGAGI. This CDR3 has 13 amino acids. Losses at the gene ends were 3 bases for V and 9 bases for J; bases not matched to a gene: 3. This sequence was found in a human donor with alopecia areata. Sequences were derived from CD8+ T cells sorted from blood, sampled at week 52, from a patient treated with tofacitinib. The rearrangement links TRBV6-5 to TRBJ2-1, with TRBD2 matching over 9 bases. In DNA, the CDR3 is TGTGCCAGCAGTTATGCGGGGGGGCTTGAGCAGTTCTTC. It is translated as CASSYAGGLEQFF.